A single sample gave rise to the 7 T cell receptor beta chains below, sequenced in a study of T cells in Graves' hyperthyroidism and ophthalmopathy. Authors of the study amplified TCR beta CDR3 regions from RNA transcripts. A set of HTBI primers served as the primers for a first-round RT-PCR of the TCR CDR3. TCRdb called the multiplex PCR reads again in MiXCR, with one record for every CDR3 protein. The top ten clones hold roughly 6.5% of a sample with approximately 700,000 distinct CDR3 sequences, 40% to 55% of them seen once. The sample comprised peripheral blood or thyroid tissue (not recorded which). All receptors derive from an adult man with Graves' disease, either hyperthyroidism or ophthalmopathy (not recorded which).

This clonotype was counted between two and nine times. This sequence joins TRBV29-1 and TRBJ2-7, with 8 bases lining up with TRBD1. The CDR3 spans 12 residues. Germline loops: CDR1 SQVTM, CDR2 ANQGSEA. V shed 7 bases, J shed 3 bases, and the junction held 5 bases outside the gene matches. CDR3 bases: TGCAGCGGTGGACAGGGTCACTACGAGCAGTACTTC. Translating gives CSGGQGHYEQYF.

This sequence joins TRBV2 and TRBJ1-4, with a weak D call TRBD1 (6 bases). CDR3 length equals 15 residues. The V end was cut by 3 bases, the J end by 7 bases, with 15 bases between. Germline assignment: CDR1 SNHLY and CDR2 FYNNEI. The CDR3 bases are TGTGCCAGCAGTGAGAGTGGGGGCCGGACTGAAAAACTGTTTTTT. This codes for CASSESGGRTEKLFF.

This clonotype has a handful of counts. The CDR3 region is CASSQETGSYEQYF. The CDR3 DNA follows: TGTGCCAGCAGCCAAGAGACCGGCTCCTACGAGCAGTACTTC. The gene calls are TRBV7-8 and TRBJ2-7, with D uncertain. The CDR3 consists of 14 residues. Looked up from germline, CDR1 is SGHVS and CDR2 is FQNEAQ. Deletions cut 5 bases from V and 0 bases from J, with 11 bases between.

V is TRBV19 and J is TRBJ1-5; TRBD1 matches at 7 bases. With V trimmed by 5 bases and J by 1 base, 8 bases remained unmatched. The CDR3 extends over 16 amino acids. CDR1 and CDR2 (germline): LNHDA, SQIVND (reference sequence). The CDR3 reads CASSVYGTASNQPQHF. CDR3 in DNA: TGTGCCAGTAGTGTATACGGGACAGCAAGCAATCAGCCCCAGCATTTT.

The CDR3 sequence: CASRIQGANGYTF. CDR3 nucleotides: TGTGCCAGCAGGATACAGGGGGCAAATGGCTACACCTTC. The chain recombines TRBV6-5 with TRBJ1-2, with 9 bases that match TRBD1. There are 13 residues in the CDR3. V shed 6 bases and J 6 bases; nucleotides not matched to a gene: 5. Germline V lookup: CDR1 MNHEY, CDR2 SVGAGI.

This clonotype occurred many times. This chain uses TRBV6-1 with TRBJ1-5; 8 bases are shared with TRBD1. The CDR3 is 13 residues long. The trim removed 6 bases at V and 6 bases at J, leaving 4 bases unmatched. Germline lookup yields CDR1 MNHNS and CDR2 SASEGT. CDR3 sequence reads: CASRDRASQPQHF. In DNA, the CDR3 is TGTGCCAGCAGGGACAGGGCGTCTCAGCCCCAGCATTTT.

CDR3 residues: CASSLGAGTGTGYTF. CDR3 DNA sequence: TGTGCCAGCAGTTTAGGGGCCGGGACAGGGACTGGCTACACCTTC. V is TRBV12-3 or TRBV12-4 and J is TRBJ1-2; the match to TRBD1 covers 9 bases. The CDR3 has 15 amino acids. V dropped 1 base and J dropped 7; count of bases not matched to a gene: 7.